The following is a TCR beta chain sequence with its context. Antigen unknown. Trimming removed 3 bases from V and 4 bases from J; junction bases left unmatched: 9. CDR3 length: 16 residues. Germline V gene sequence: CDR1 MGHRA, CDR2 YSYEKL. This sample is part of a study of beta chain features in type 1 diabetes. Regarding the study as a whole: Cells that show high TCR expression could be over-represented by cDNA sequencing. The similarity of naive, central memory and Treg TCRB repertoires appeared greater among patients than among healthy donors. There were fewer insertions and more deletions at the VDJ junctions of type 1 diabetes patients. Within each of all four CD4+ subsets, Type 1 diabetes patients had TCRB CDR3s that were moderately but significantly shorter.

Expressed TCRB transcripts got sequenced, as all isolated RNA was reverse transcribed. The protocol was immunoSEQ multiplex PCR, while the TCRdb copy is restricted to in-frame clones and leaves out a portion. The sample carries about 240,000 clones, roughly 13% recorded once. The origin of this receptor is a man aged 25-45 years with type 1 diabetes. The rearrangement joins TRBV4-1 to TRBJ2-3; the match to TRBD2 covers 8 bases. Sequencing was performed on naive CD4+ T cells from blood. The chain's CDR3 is CASSQLPGLVPDTQYF. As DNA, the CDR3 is TGCGCCAGCAGCCAGCTCCCGGGACTAGTTCCAGATACGCAGTATTTT.